The 3 T cell receptor beta chains below all came from one sample that was sequenced in a study of CD8+CD57+ T cells in acquired aplastic anemia. Profiling of TCR beta VDJ combinations and CDR3 sequences used genomic DNA as template. TCRdb ran MiXCR on the reads and lists one entry per CDR3 protein. The profile shows 160,000 or so distinct CDR3 sequences, about 70% of them singletons. In patients chosen for sequencing, flow cytometry had shown CD8+CD57+ cell expansion. Sequenced sample: sorted CD4+, CD8+, or CD8+CD57+ T cells (not recorded which) from PBMCs. The receptors here all came from a human donor with aplastic anemia.

The chain joins TRBV7-9 to TRBJ1-6, with a weak D call TRBD1 (6 bases). The CDR3 loop spans 14 amino acids. The germline gives CDR1 SEHNR, CDR2 FQNEAQ (reference sequence). V was clipped by 7 bases and J by 7 bases, with 14 bases between them. The CDR3 DNA reads as TGTGCCAGCATCCCGGGGGCGGCAAATTCACCCCTCCACTTT. Protein: CASIPGAANSPLHF.

The genes are TRBV7-3 and TRBJ2-7; unclear D gene. The V gene's germline CDR1 is SGHTA and CDR2 FQGTGA. V gave up 1 base and J gave up 3 bases, with 13 bases separating them. The CDR3 spans 15 residues. CDR3 amino acids: CASSLSVDNRYEQYF. Written as DNA, the CDR3 is TGTGCCAGCAGCTTAAGTGTCGACAACCGCTACGAGCAGTACTTC. Drawing the rest from reference TRBV7-3 and TRBJ2-7, the complete variable domain is GAGVSQTPSNKVTEKGKYVELRCDPISGHTALYWYRQSLGQGPEFLIYFQGTGAADDSGLPNDRFFAVRPEGSVSTLKIQRTERGDSAVYLCASSLSVDNRYEQYFGPGTRLTVT.

This clonotype was observed once. V is TRBV5-1 and J is TRBJ2-7, with a tentative D call TRBD2 (6 bases). Trimming took off 0 bases at V and 0 bases at J, with 10 bases between the two ends. Germline CDR1 SGHRS, CDR2 YFSETQ. The CDR3 extends over 15 amino acids. CDR3 DNA: TGCGCCAGCAGCTTGGGCGGGATGTACTCCTACGAGCAGTACTTC. Translated, it gives CASSLGGMYSYEQYF.